A selection of T cell receptor beta chains follows, all from one sample in a study of cytomegalovirus exposure and HLA in healthy donors. Profiling relied on immunoSEQ multiplex PCR, and the TCRdb table lists in-frame clones only, not all of them. This sample carries about 130,000 clones, 75% to 85% of them seen once, and the ten largest clones take 1%. The sequenced sample consisted of PBMCs. The origin of the receptors is a man aged 40-49 years in good health and CMV-seronegative. The CDR3 runs from the conserved cysteine through the conserved F or W. D genes are given only for firm matches. Clone size is not always given. Where it is, it says once, few, many or a class for expanded clones.

D gene,CDR3 length,clone size,J gene,V gene,CDR3 protein,CDR3 DNA
NA,15,once,TRBJ1-4,TRBV30,CAWSAQTASNEKLFF,TGTGCCTGGAGCGCCCAGACAGCCTCTAATGAAAAACTGTTTTTT
TRBD1,14,NA,TRBJ2-5,TRBV7-7,CASGPGQGKETQYF,TGTGCCAGCGGCCCGGGACAGGGGAAAGAGACCCAGTACTTC
NA,15,NA,TRBJ1-3,TRBV5-6,CASSLDRSSGNTIYF,TGTGCCAGCAGTTTAGACAGGAGCTCTGGAAACACCATATATTTT
NA,13,NA,TRBJ1-2,TRBV27,CASSLSTGYGYTF,TGTGCCAGCAGTTTATCGACAGGCTATGGCTACACCTTC
NA,13,NA,TRBJ2-5,TRBV7-7,CASSPNSQETQYF,TGTGCCAGCAGCCCAAACAGCCAAGAGACCCAGTACTTC
TRBD1,14,NA,TRBJ1-2,TRBV7-9,CASSQGAGLYGYTF,TGTGCCAGCAGTCAGGGGGCTGGCCTCTATGGCTACACCTTC
NA,16,NA,TRBJ1-6,TRBV2,CASSAQTVSNNSPLHF,TGTGCCAGCAGTGCGCAGACAGTTTCTAATAATTCACCCCTCCACTTT
TRBD1,14,NA,TRBJ1-2,TRBV28,CASRPGQGYYGYTF,TGTGCCAGCAGGCCGGGACAGGGGTACTATGGCTACACCTTC
NA,15,NA,TRBJ1-2,TRBV5-4,CASSFDQGPKGGYTF,TGTGCCAGCAGCTTCGACCAGGGGCCTAAGGGGGGCTACACCTTC
TRBD2,14,few,TRBJ2-7,TRBV6-1,CASSEPAGPYEQYF,TGTGCCAGCAGTGAACCAGCGGGACCCTACGAGCAGTACTTC
NA,12,NA,TRBJ1-2,TRBV6-1,CASSLQGAGYTF,TGTGCCAGCAGTTTACAGGGTGCTGGCTACACCTTC
TRBD1,16,NA,TRBJ2-2,TRBV7-8,CASTTGDRGRTGELFF,TGTGCCAGCACCACGGGGGACAGGGGGCGGACCGGGGAGCTGTTTTTT
NA,13,few,TRBJ2-3,TRBV7-9,CASAAGTTDTQYF,TGTGCCAGTGCAGCGGGCACCACAGATACGCAGTATTTT
NA,15,NA,TRBJ1-6,TRBV7-5,CVRSPILKDNSPLHF,TGTGTCAGAAGCCCAATACTAAAGGATAATTCACCCCTCCACTTT
TRBD2,12,NA,TRBJ2-7,TRBV2,CASSEGGGEQYF,TGTGCCAGCAGTGAAGGGGGGGGAGAGCAGTACTTC
TRBD2,16,NA,TRBJ2-3,TRBV7-2,CASSLSLAGGTDTQYF,TGTGCCAGCAGCTTAAGCCTAGCGGGGGGGACAGATACGCAGTATTTT
TRBD1,18,NA,TRBJ1-5,TRBV6-1,CASSGWDRGQRNNQPQHF,TGTGCCAGCAGTGGATGGGACAGGGGGCAACGTAACAATCAGCCCCAGCATTTT
TRBD2,15,NA,TRBJ2-3,TRBV29-1,CSVEVIAGVTDTQYF,TGCAGCGTTGAAGTGATAGCGGGAGTAACAGATACGCAGTATTTT
NA,14,NA,TRBJ1-2,TRBV28,CASSSGRPGGGYTF,TGTGCCAGCAGTTCGGGTCGACCGGGGGGTGGCTACACCTTC
NA,17,NA,TRBJ1-3,TRBV15,CATSRIPRASSGNTIYF,TGTGCCACCAGCAGAATACCCAGGGCCAGCTCTGGAAACACCATATATTTT
TRBD1,15,once,TRBJ1-5,TRBV6-1,CASTADRGWTDTQHF,TGTGCCAGCACCGCTGACAGGGGGTGGACAGATACGCAGCATTTT
NA,15,few,TRBJ2-5,TRBV7-2,CASSLEWRGMETQYF,TGTGCCAGCAGCTTAGAATGGCGCGGGATGGAGACCCAGTACTTC
TRBD2,16,NA,TRBJ2-5,TRBV5-1,CASSTTSGKGQETQYF,TGCGCCAGCAGCACCACTAGCGGGAAGGGCCAAGAGACCCAGTACTTC
NA,14,NA,TRBJ2-2,TRBV5-1,CASSLGQNTGELFF,TGCGCCAGCAGCTTGGGTCAGAACACCGGGGAGCTGTTTTTT
NA,14,NA,TRBJ1-6,TRBV6-1,CASSEGAGNSPLHF,TGTGCCAGCAGTGAAGGGGCGGGAAATTCACCCCTCCACTTT
NA,12,NA,TRBJ2-7,TRBV11-3,CASSSTPYEQYF,TGTGCCAGCAGCTCCACACCCTACGAGCAGTACTTC
TRBD2,14,NA,TRBJ2-3,TRBV5-1,CASSSAAGADTQYF,TGCGCCAGCAGCAGCGCTGCGGGGGCAGATACGCAGTATTTT
TRBD1,14,once,TRBJ1-4,TRBV6-1,CASRKGQFNEKLFF,TGTGCCAGCCGGAAGGGACAGTTTAATGAAAAACTGTTTTTT
TRBD2,20,NA,TRBJ2-1,TRBV12-5,CASGLVEGGTSGVTYNEQFF,TGTGCTAGTGGTTTGGTAGAAGGGGGGACTAGCGGGGTAACCTACAATGAACAGTTCTTC
NA,15,NA,TRBJ2-1,TRBV4-1,CASSPRTQGGNEQFF,TGCGCCAGCAGCCCTCGGACCCAAGGGGGCAATGAGCAGTTCTTC
NA,15,NA,TRBJ1-4,TRBV6-1,CASSEPGRDYEKLFF,TGTGCCAGCAGTGAGCCGGGCCGGGACTATGAAAAACTGTTTTTT
TRBD1,15,NA,TRBJ2-1,TRBV7-3,CASSFWTGSYNEQFF,TGTGCCAGCAGCTTCTGGACAGGGTCGTACAATGAGCAGTTCTTC
NA,13,NA,TRBJ2-1,TRBV5-1,CASSLGQGGEQFF,TGCGCCAGCAGCTTGGGCCAGGGTGGTGAGCAGTTCTTC
NA,14,NA,TRBJ2-1,TRBV6-1,CASTRAGWEPEQFF,TGTGCCAGCACCCGGGCAGGGTGGGAACCAGAGCAGTTCTTC
TRBD1,18,NA,TRBJ2-2,TRBV10-3,CAISEALTGTGDTGELFF,TGTGCCATCAGTGAGGCTCTCACCGGGACAGGGGACACCGGGGAGCTGTTTTTT
NA,13,NA,TRBJ2-7,TRBV25-1,CASSKETRYEQYF,TGTGCCAGCAGTAAGGAGACCAGATACGAGCAGTACTTC
NA,15,NA,TRBJ1-4,TRBV2,CASSGAGARSEKLFF,TGTGCCAGCAGTGGGGCAGGGGCCAGGAGCGAAAAACTGTTTTTT
NA,15,NA,TRBJ1-5,TRBV2,CASRHTWTNNQPQHF,TGTGCCAGCAGACATACTTGGACAAACAATCAGCCCCAGCATTTT
TRBD1,13,NA,TRBJ1-5,TRBV7-6,CASGTGANQPQHF,TGTGCCAGCGGGACAGGGGCAAATCAGCCCCAGCATTTT
TRBD1,14,NA,TRBJ1-1,TRBV2,CASSEGRDRGEAFF,TGTGCCAGCAGTGAAGGGAGGGACAGGGGCGAAGCTTTCTTT
TRBD1,16,NA,TRBJ2-1,TRBV5-1,CASSLVADRWHNEQFF,TGCGCCAGCAGCTTGGTTGCGGACAGGTGGCACAATGAGCAGTTCTTC
NA,16,NA,TRBJ2-5,TRBV4-1,CASSQNSDSLGETQYF,TGCGCCAGCAGCCAAAATTCGGACAGCCTCGGGGAGACCCAGTACTTC
TRBD2,15,NA,TRBJ2-3,TRBV5-4,CASSSRTSGADTQYF,TGTGCCAGCAGCTCCCGGACTAGCGGAGCAGATACGCAGTATTTT
TRBD1,15,NA,TRBJ1-1,TRBV19,CASPPGTGEFTEAFF,TGTGCCAGTCCGCCCGGGACAGGGGAATTTACTGAAGCTTTCTTT
TRBD1,15,NA,TRBJ2-3,TRBV7-9,CASSSRTGGTDTQYF,TGTGCCAGCAGCTCGAGGACAGGGGGCACAGATACGCAGTATTTT
NA,17,NA,TRBJ1-5,TRBV2,CASRKESGLTSNQPQHF,TGTGCCAGCAGAAAAGAGTCGGGACTGACGAGCAATCAGCCCCAGCATTTT
TRBD2,17,NA,TRBJ2-3,TRBV9,CASSTLGASGGTDTQYF,TGTGCCAGCAGCACCCTTGGGGCTAGCGGGGGCACAGATACGCAGTATTTT
NA,15,NA,TRBJ2-1,TRBV9,CASSVVGSSYNEQFF,TGTGCCAGCAGCGTAGTTGGGAGCTCCTACAATGAGCAGTTCTTC
TRBD2,15,NA,TRBJ2-3,TRBV28,CASSPVTAGGEVQYF,TGTGCCAGCAGCCCGGTTACGGCGGGGGGCGAGGTGCAGTATTTT
NA,16,NA,TRBJ1-1,TRBV7-2,CASSLPPSWGGTEAFF,TGTGCCAGCAGCTTACCCCCTAGTTGGGGCGGCACTGAAGCTTTCTTT
TRBD1,15,NA,TRBJ2-1,TRBV11-3,CASSLRTGTYNEQFF,TGTGCCAGCAGCCTACGGACAGGGACCTACAATGAGCAGTTCTTC